Listed below are T cell receptor beta chains from one sample, sequenced in a study of T-cell reconstitution after alpha-beta-depleted transplantation in children. TCRdb independently ran MiXCR on the PCR reads; one entry per CDR3 protein. The data hold about 690,000 distinct CDR3 sequences, with around 17% observed a single time. Specimen: PBMCs from the stem cell graft donor, collected from the stem cell graft. Source of these receptors: a human donor who donated a stem cell graft to a child with acute myeloid leukemia. Both conserved end residues are part of each CDR3. A D gene is named only where the DNA matches it firmly. The size entry is marked missing in some rows and otherwise reads once, few, many or a size class.

TRBJ1-2,many,TRBV20-1,TRBD1,CSAFHADREEYGYTF,TGCAGTGCTTTCCACGCGGACAGGGAGGAATATGGCTACACCTTC
TRBJ2-2,-,TRBV5-5,-,CASSLGWGPGELFF,TGTGCCAGCAGCTTGGGCTGGGGGCCTGGGGAGCTGTTTTTT
TRBJ1-1,many,TRBV29-1,-,CSVEKGVGNTEAFF,TGCAGCGTTGAGAAAGGGGTGGGGAACACTGAAGCTTTCTTT
TRBJ2-7,few,TRBV7-2,-,CASSSARNEQYF,TGTGCCAGCAGCTCCGCAAGGAACGAGCAGTACTTC
TRBJ2-6,few,TRBV5-1,-,CASSFRGPSGANVLTF,TGCGCCAGCAGCTTCCGTGGACCCTCTGGGGCCAACGTCCTGACTTTC
TRBJ1-4,-,TRBV6-1,-,CASRGRVGEKLFF,TGTGCCAGCAGAGGCAGGGTTGGAGAAAAACTGTTTTTT
TRBJ2-7,-,TRBV27,-,CASSSLTRIYEQYF,TGTGCCAGCAGTTCACTGACTAGAATCTACGAGCAGTACTTC
TRBJ1-2,-,TRBV30,-,CAWQATLQHGYTF,TGTGCCTGGCAGGCTACGTTGCAACATGGCTACACCTTC
TRBJ2-4,many,TRBV28,-,CASSLYRGGQNIQYF,TGTGCCAGCAGTCTATACAGGGGAGGGCAAAACATTCAGTACTTC
TRBJ2-3,few,TRBV5-1,-,CASSPTGQTDTQYF,TGCGCCAGCAGCCCAACAGGCCAGACAGATACGCAGTATTTT
TRBJ2-3,few,TRBV4-2,-,CASSQDTAGRDTQYF,TGTGCCAGCAGCCAAGATACGGCTGGACGGGATACGCAGTATTTT
TRBJ2-3,few,TRBV20-1,-,CSARDLRGHSTDTQYF,TGCAGTGCTAGAGATCTTCGCGGTCATAGCACAGATACGCAGTATTTT
TRBJ2-5,-,TRBV12-3/TRBV12-4,-,CASSLRRFRETQYF,TGTGCCAGCAGTTTACGGCGGTTTCGGGAGACCCAGTACTTC
TRBJ2-3,few,TRBV11-2,-,CASSSTGAADTQYF,TGTGCCAGCAGCTCGACGGGGGCGGCAGATACGCAGTATTTT
TRBJ2-1,many,TRBV29-1,TRBD2,CSVVAGGRNEQFF,TGCAGCGTTGTAGCGGGGGGCCGCAATGAGCAGTTCTTC
TRBJ1-1,many,TRBV20-1,TRBD1,CSASTGGRAEAFF,TGCAGTGCGTCGACAGGGGGCAGGGCTGAAGCTTTCTTT
TRBJ1-2,few,TRBV20-1,-,CSVLEYLGFFYGYTF,TGCAGTGTCCTAGAATATCTAGGATTTTTCTATGGCTACACCTTC
TRBJ2-5,many,TRBV20-1,-,CSVAPRGWETQYF,TGCAGTGTTGCCCCCCGGGGGTGGGAGACCCAGTACTTC